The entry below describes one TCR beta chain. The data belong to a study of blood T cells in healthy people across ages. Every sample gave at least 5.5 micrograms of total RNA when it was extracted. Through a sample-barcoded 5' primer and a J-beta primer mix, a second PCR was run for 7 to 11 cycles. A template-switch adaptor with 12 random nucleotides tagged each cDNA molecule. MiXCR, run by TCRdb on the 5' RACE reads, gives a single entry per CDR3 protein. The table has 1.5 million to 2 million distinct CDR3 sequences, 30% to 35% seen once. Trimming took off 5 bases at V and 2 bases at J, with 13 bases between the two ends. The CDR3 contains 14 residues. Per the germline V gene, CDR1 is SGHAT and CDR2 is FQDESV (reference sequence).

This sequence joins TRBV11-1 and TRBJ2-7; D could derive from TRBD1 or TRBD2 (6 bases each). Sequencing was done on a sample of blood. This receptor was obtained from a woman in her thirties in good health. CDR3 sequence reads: CASSIDRTTYEQYF. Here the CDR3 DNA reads TGTGCCAGCAGCATCGACAGGACTACCTACGAGCAGTACTTC.